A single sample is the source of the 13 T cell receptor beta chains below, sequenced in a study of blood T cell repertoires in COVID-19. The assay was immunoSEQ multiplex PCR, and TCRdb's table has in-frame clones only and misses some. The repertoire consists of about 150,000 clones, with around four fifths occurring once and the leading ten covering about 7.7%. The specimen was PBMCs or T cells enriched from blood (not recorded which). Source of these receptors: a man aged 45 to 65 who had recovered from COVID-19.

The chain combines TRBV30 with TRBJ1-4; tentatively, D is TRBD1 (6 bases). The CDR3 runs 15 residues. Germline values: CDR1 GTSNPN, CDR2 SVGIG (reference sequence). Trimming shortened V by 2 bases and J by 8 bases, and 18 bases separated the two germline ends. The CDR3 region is CAWSKRTEEREKLFF. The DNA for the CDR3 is TGTGCCTGGAGTAAGCGGACAGAGGAACGCGAAAAACTGTTTTTT.

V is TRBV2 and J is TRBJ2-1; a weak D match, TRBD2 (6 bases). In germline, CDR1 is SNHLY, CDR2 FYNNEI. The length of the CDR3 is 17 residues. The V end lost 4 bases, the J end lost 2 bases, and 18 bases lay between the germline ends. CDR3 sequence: CASSVWGPGETYNEQFF. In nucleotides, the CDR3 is TGTGCCAGCAGTGTTTGGGGTCCGGGGGAAACCTACAATGAGCAGTTCTTC.

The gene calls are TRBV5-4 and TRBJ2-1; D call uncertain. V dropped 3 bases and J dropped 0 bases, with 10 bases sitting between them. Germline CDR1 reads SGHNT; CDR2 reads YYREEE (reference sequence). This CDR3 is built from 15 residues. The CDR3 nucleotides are TGTGCCAGCAGCTCCGGTTTAGACTCCTACAATGAGCAGTTCTTC. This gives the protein CASSSGLDSYNEQFF.

CDR3 sequence reads: CSVERGPDTQYF. DNA of the CDR3: TGCAGCGTTGAGAGAGGGCCAGATACGCAGTATTTT. J is TRBJ2-3 and V is TRBV29-1; maybe TRBD2 (5 bases). The CDR3 totals 12 residues. Germline values: CDR1 SQVTM, CDR2 ANQGSEA. V was cut by 3 bases and J by 4 bases, with 8 bases left in between.

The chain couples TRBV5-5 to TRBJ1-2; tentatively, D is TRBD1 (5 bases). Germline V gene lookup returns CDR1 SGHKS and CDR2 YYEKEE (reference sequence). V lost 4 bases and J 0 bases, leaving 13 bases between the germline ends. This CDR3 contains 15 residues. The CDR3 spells CASSRGTGANYGYTF. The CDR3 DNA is TGTGCCAGCAGCCGCGGGACCGGGGCTAACTATGGCTACACCTTC.

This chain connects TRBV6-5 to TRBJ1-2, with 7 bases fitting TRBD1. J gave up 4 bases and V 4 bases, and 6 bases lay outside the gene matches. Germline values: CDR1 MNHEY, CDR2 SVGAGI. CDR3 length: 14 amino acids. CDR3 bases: TGTGCCAGCAGTTTAGACAGGGAAAGCTATGGCTACACCTTC. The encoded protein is CASSLDRESYGYTF.

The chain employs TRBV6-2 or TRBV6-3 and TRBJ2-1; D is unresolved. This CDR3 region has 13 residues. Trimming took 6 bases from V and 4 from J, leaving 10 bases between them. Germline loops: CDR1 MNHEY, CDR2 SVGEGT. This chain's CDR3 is CASSLETYNEQFF. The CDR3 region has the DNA TGTGCCAGCAGCCTTGAGACTTACAATGAGCAGTTCTTC.

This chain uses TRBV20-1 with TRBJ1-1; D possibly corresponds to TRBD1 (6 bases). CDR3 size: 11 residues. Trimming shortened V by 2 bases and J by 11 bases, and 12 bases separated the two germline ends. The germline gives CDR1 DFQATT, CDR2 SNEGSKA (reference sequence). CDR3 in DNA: TGCAGTGCTAGACGGTCAGGGGACGCTTTCTTT. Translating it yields CSARRSGDAFF.

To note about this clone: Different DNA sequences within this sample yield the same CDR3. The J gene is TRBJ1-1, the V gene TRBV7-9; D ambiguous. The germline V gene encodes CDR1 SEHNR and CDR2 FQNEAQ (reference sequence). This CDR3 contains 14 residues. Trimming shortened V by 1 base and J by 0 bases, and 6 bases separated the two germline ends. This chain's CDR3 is CASSLGQLNTEAFF. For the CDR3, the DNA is TGTGCCAGCAGCTTAGGGCAGTTGAACACTGAAGCTTTCTTT.

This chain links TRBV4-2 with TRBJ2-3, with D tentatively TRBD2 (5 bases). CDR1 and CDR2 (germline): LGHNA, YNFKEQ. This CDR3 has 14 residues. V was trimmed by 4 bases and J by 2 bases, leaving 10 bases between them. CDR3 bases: TGTGCCAGCAGCCCAGCGGAGATCACAGATACGCAGTATTTT. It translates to CASSPAEITDTQYF.

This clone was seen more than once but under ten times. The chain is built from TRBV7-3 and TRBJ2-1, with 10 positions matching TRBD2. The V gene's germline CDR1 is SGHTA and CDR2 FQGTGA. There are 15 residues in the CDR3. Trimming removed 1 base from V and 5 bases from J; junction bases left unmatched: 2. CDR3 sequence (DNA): TGTGCCAGCAGCTTAATAGCGGGGGGCCACAATGAGCAGTTCTTC. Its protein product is CASSLIAGGHNEQFF. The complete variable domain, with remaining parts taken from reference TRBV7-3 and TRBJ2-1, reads GAGVSQTPSNKVTEKGKYVELRCDPISGHTALYWYRQSLGQGPEFLIYFQGTGAADDSGLPNDRFFAVRPEGSVSTLKIQRTERGDSAVYLCASSLIAGGHNEQFFGPGTRLTVL.

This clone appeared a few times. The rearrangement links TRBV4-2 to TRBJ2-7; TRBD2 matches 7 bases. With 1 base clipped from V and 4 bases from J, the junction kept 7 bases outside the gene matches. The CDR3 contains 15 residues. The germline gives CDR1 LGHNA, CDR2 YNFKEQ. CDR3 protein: CASSQGVAGGYEQYF. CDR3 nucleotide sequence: TGTGCCAGCAGCCAAGGGGTAGCGGGTGGGTACGAGCAGTACTTC.

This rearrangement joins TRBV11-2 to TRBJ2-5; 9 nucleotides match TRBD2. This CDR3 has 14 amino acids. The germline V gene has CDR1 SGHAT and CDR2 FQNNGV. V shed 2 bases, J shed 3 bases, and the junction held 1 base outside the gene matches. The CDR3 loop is CASSLRLAEETQYF. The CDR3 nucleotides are TGTGCCAGCAGCTTAAGACTAGCGGAAGAGACCCAGTACTTC. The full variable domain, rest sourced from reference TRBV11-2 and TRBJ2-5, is EAGVAQSPRYKIIEKRQSVAFWCNPISGHATLYWYQQILGQGPKLLIQFQNNGVVDDSQLPKDRFSAERLKGVDSTLKIQPAKLEDSAVYLCASSLRLAEETQYFGPGTRLLVL.